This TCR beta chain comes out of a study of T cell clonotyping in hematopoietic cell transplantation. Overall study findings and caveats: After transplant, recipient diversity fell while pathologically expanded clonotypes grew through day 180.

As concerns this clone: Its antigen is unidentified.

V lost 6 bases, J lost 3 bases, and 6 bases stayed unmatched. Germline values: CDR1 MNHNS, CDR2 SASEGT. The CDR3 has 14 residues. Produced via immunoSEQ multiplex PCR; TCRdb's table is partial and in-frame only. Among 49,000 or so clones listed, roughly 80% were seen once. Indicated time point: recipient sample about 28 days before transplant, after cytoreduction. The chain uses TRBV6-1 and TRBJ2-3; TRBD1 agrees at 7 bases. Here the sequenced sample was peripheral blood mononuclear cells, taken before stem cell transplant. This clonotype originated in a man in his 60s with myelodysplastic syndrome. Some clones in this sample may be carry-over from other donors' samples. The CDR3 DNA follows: TGTGCCAGCAGCAAGGACAGGTTTACAGATACGCAGTATTTT. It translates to CASSKDRFTDTQYF.